These T cell receptor beta chains were read from a single sample in a study of blood T cell repertoires in COVID-19. Assay used: immunoSEQ multiplex PCR; TCRdb lists only in-frame clones, some missing. This table has around 250,000 clones, roughly 88% appearing once. Sample: PBMCs or T cells enriched from blood (not recorded which). These receptors were taken from a woman aged 40 to 55 who had been exposed to COVID-19. CDR3s include the opening cysteine and the closing phenylalanine or tryptophan. The D gene is left open where the match is weak. Not all rows give a size; the values are once, few, many and, for expanded clones, a class.

J: TRBJ2-1; D: .; size: .; V: TRBV4-3; length: 15; DNA: TGCGCCAGCAGCCAAGGGCGGCTAGCCTACAATGAGCAGTTCTTC; CDR3: CASSQGRLAYNEQFF
J: TRBJ2-1; D: .; size: .; V: TRBV12-3/TRBV12-4; length: 12; DNA: TGTGCCAGCAGCCAAGACAGATATGAGCAGTTCTTC; CDR3: CASSQDRYEQFF
J: TRBJ2-5; D: .; size: .; V: TRBV4-2; length: 15; DNA: TGTGCCAGCAGCCAAGCAGCAGGGAATACAGAGACCCAGTACTTC; CDR3: CASSQAAGNTETQYF
J: TRBJ2-3; D: .; size: once; V: TRBV10-3; length: 19; DNA: TGTGCCATCAGTGAGTCGAGGGCGGCAGGCCCCACTAGCACAGATACGCAGTATTTT; CDR3: CAISESRAAGPTSTDTQYF
J: TRBJ2-6; D: .; size: .; V: TRBV6-6; length: 11; DNA: TGTGCCAGCATGCTCGGGGGCGTCCTGACTTTC; CDR3: CASMLGGVLTF
J: TRBJ2-2; D: TRBD1; size: .; V: TRBV2; length: 15; DNA: TGTGCCAGCAGTGGGCGGACAGGGAACACCGGGGAGCTGTTTTTT; CDR3: CASSGRTGNTGELFF
J: TRBJ1-1; D: .; size: .; V: TRBV21-1; length: 11; DNA: TGTGCCAGCCCAGGGGTCACTGAAGCTTTCTTT; CDR3: CASPGVTEAFF
J: TRBJ1-2; D: TRBD1; size: .; V: TRBV27; length: 14; DNA: TGTGCCAGCAGTTACCTGGACAGGAGAAATGGCTACACCTTC; CDR3: CASSYLDRRNGYTF
J: TRBJ1-2; D: TRBD1; size: .; V: TRBV30; length: 14; DNA: TGTGCCTGGAGTTGGGGGGACAGGGAAGATGGCTACACCTTC; CDR3: CAWSWGDREDGYTF
J: TRBJ2-1; D: .; size: .; V: TRBV25-1; length: 14; DNA: TGTGCCAGCAGCCACGCCAGGGCCTACAATGAGCAGTTCTTC; CDR3: CASSHARAYNEQFF
J: TRBJ2-6; D: TRBD1; size: .; V: TRBV28; length: 15; DNA: TGTGCCAGCAGACCCGGACAGGGGGGGGCCAACGTCCTGACTTTC; CDR3: CASRPGQGGANVLTF
J: TRBJ1-2; D: TRBD1; size: .; V: TRBV27; length: 15; DNA: TGTGCCAGCAGCCTCGCTGGACAGGCAAACTATGGCTACACCTTC; CDR3: CASSLAGQANYGYTF
J: TRBJ1-5; D: .; size: once; V: TRBV12-3/TRBV12-4; length: 13; DNA: TGTGCCAGCAGCACAGATAGCAATCAGCCCCAGCATTTT; CDR3: CASSTDSNQPQHF
J: TRBJ1-4; D: TRBD1; size: .; V: TRBV6-5; length: 15; DNA: TGTGCCAGCAGCAGTCTACAGGGGGCGCGAGGAAAACTGTTTTTT; CDR3: CASSSLQGARGKLFF
J: TRBJ1-2; D: .; size: .; V: TRBV30; length: 14; DNA: TGTGCCTGGAGCGACCCCCACAGGAGCTATGGCTACACCTTC; CDR3: CAWSDPHRSYGYTF
J: TRBJ1-1; D: .; size: once; V: TRBV29-1; length: 12; DNA: TGCAGCGTGGTGAGGGGAGGCACTGAAGCTTTCTTT; CDR3: CSVVRGGTEAFF
J: TRBJ1-3; D: TRBD1; size: .; V: TRBV11-3; length: 20; DNA: TGTGCCAGCAGCTCTCCAGCGTGGACAGGGAATCGGGACGCTGGAAACACCATATATTTT; CDR3: CASSSPAWTGNRDAGNTIYF
J: TRBJ1-6; D: .; size: .; V: TRBV30; length: 15; DNA: TGTGCCTGGAGTGTAGGCGGTCACTATAATTCACCCCTCCACTTT; CDR3: CAWSVGGHYNSPLHF
J: TRBJ2-2; D: TRBD2; size: .; V: TRBV7-9; length: 15; DNA: TGTGCCAGCAGCCCTGGGACTAGCGGCACCGGGGAGCTGTTTTTT; CDR3: CASSPGTSGTGELFF
J: TRBJ1-2; D: TRBD1; size: .; V: TRBV7-2; length: 14; DNA: TGTGCCAGCAGCTTCGGGACAGCGAACTATGGCTACACCTTC; CDR3: CASSFGTANYGYTF
J: TRBJ2-4; D: TRBD1; size: .; V: TRBV5-6; length: 14; DNA: TGTGCCAGCAGCTTGGGACAGGGATTAAACATTCAGTACTTC; CDR3: CASSLGQGLNIQYF
J: TRBJ2-5; D: TRBD2; size: once; V: TRBV11-3; length: 19; DNA: TGTGCCAGCAGCTTAGTCGGTGGAGGGCGGGAGGCCTTCCAAGAGACCCAGTACTTC; CDR3: CASSLVGGGREAFQETQYF
J: TRBJ1-5; D: .; size: .; V: TRBV7-2; length: 13; DNA: TGTGCCAGCAGCTCCAGGGGTGATCAGCCCCAGCATTTT; CDR3: CASSSRGDQPQHF
J: TRBJ1-3; D: TRBD1; size: .; V: TRBV7-8; length: 17; DNA: TGTGCCAGCAGCCCACGGACAGGTCCAAGCACTGGAAACACCATATATTTT; CDR3: CASSPRTGPSTGNTIYF
J: TRBJ1-1; D: TRBD1; size: .; V: TRBV7-3; length: 16; DNA: TGTGCCAGCAGCCCGGACAGGGGGCACCGGAACACTGAAGCTTTCTTT; CDR3: CASSPDRGHRNTEAFF
J: TRBJ1-3; D: .; size: once; V: TRBV5-8; length: 16; DNA: TGTGCCAGCAGCCCAAGGACAGCCATCTCTGGAAACACCATATATTTT; CDR3: CASSPRTAISGNTIYF
J: TRBJ1-2; D: .; size: once; V: TRBV28; length: 13; DNA: TGTGCCAGCACCGAGGGAACCATGAATGGCTACACCTTC; CDR3: CASTEGTMNGYTF
J: TRBJ2-3; D: .; size: .; V: TRBV15; length: 11; DNA: TGTGCCACCAGCTTCCAGTATACGCAGTATTTT; CDR3: CATSFQYTQYF
J: TRBJ2-2; D: TRBD2; size: once; V: TRBV28; length: 16; DNA: TGTGCCAGCAGTTACCCGACTAGCGGGGGCACCGGGGAGCTGTTTTTT; CDR3: CASSYPTSGGTGELFF
J: TRBJ2-7; D: TRBD2; size: .; V: TRBV19; length: 17; DNA: TGTGCCAGTAGTACCCGGACTAGCGGGGGGTATTCCTACGAGCAGTACTTC; CDR3: CASSTRTSGGYSYEQYF
J: TRBJ2-7; D: .; size: .; V: TRBV4-3; length: 14; DNA: TGCGCCAGCAGCCAAGAAATCTATGAGGGGGAAAAGTACTTC; CDR3: CASSQEIYEGEKYF
J: TRBJ1-2; D: TRBD1; size: few; V: TRBV4-1; length: 17; DNA: TGCGCCAGCAGCCCCCGTTTAATCGGGACAGGGCAGTTCGGCTACACCTTC; CDR3: CASSPRLIGTGQFGYTF
J: TRBJ1-3; D: .; size: .; V: TRBV28; length: 15; DNA: TGTGCCAGCAGTCCCCCGGGGATGTCTGGAAACACCATATATTTT; CDR3: CASSPPGMSGNTIYF
J: TRBJ1-6; D: .; size: once; V: TRBV30; length: 15; DNA: TGTGCCTGGAGTCGTAGGACATCCTATAATTCACCCCTCCACTTT; CDR3: CAWSRRTSYNSPLHF
J: TRBJ1-1; D: .; size: .; V: TRBV21-1; length: 10; DNA: TGTGCCAGCAGCAAAGTTTCGGCTTTCTTT; CDR3: CASSKVSAFF
J: TRBJ2-3; D: TRBD2; size: .; V: TRBV6-4; length: 19; DNA: TGTGCCAGCAGGGATTGGCCACGACTAGCGGGGGGGTCCACAGATACGCAGTATTTT; CDR3: CASRDWPRLAGGSTDTQYF
J: TRBJ1-2; D: TRBD1; size: .; V: TRBV29-1; length: 14; DNA: TGCAGCGTAGGGGAGGGACAGGGGGCTTTCGGCTACACCTTC; CDR3: CSVGEGQGAFGYTF
J: TRBJ1-3; D: .; size: .; V: TRBV7-2; length: 17; DNA: TGTGCCAGCAGCTTGTCTGGACACCAAAGCTCTGGAAACACCATATATTTT; CDR3: CASSLSGHQSSGNTIYF
J: TRBJ1-6; D: .; size: .; V: TRBV5-6; length: 16; DNA: TGTGCCAGCAGCTTGGGGGGCGGGAGAAGTAATTCACCCCTCCACTTT; CDR3: CASSLGGGRSNSPLHF
J: TRBJ1-4; D: TRBD1; size: few; V: TRBV7-9; length: 18; DNA: TGTGCCAGCAGCCCCCGTCAGACAGGGGTGGCCGGGAATGAAAAACTGTTTTTT; CDR3: CASSPRQTGVAGNEKLFF
J: TRBJ2-1; D: TRBD2; size: .; V: TRBV5-1; length: 15; DNA: TGCGCCAGCAGCCTGAGGACTAGCGGGGGCAGTGAGCAGTTCTTC; CDR3: CASSLRTSGGSEQFF
J: TRBJ1-2; D: .; size: .; V: TRBV9; length: 14; DNA: TGTGCCAGCAGCCCCGGGAGGGTACCCTATGGCTACACCTTC; CDR3: CASSPGRVPYGYTF
J: TRBJ1-5; D: .; size: many; V: TRBV2; length: 14; DNA: TGTGCCAGCAGTCAGACAGGATTGTTTCAGCCCCAGCATTTT; CDR3: CASSQTGLFQPQHF
J: TRBJ1-1; D: .; size: .; V: TRBV15; length: 12; DNA: TGTGCCACCAGCAGAATACAGGGTGAAGCTTTCTTT; CDR3: CATSRIQGEAFF
J: TRBJ2-2; D: TRBD1; size: .; V: TRBV5-1; length: 17; DNA: TGTGCCAGCAGCTTGGGGACAGGGGGACTGAACACCGGGGAGCTGTTTTTT; CDR3: CASSLGTGGLNTGELFF
J: TRBJ2-2; D: .; size: .; V: TRBV5-1; length: 17; DNA: TGCGCCAGCAGCACCTACGACAGTTTCTCGAACACCGGGGAGCTGTTTTTT; CDR3: CASSTYDSFSNTGELFF
J: TRBJ1-1; D: TRBD1; size: .; V: TRBV7-3; length: 16; DNA: TGTGCCAGCAGCACCGGGCCCCGGACAGGGGGCTTTGAAGCTTTCTTT; CDR3: CASSTGPRTGGFEAFF
J: TRBJ2-3; D: .; size: .; V: TRBV7-2; length: 15; DNA: TGTGCCAGCAGCTCCGAGGTCGCAGGAGGAGATACGCAGTATTTT; CDR3: CASSSEVAGGDTQYF
J: TRBJ1-1; D: .; size: .; V: TRBV6-2/TRBV6-3; length: 13; DNA: TGTGCCAGCAGCAATAGGGGGAACACTGAAGCTTTCTTT; CDR3: CASSNRGNTEAFF
J: TRBJ2-1; D: .; size: once; V: TRBV11-1; length: 14; DNA: TGTGCCAGCAGCCGTGGAGGGACCTACAATGAGCAGTTCTTC; CDR3: CASSRGGTYNEQFF
J: TRBJ1-2; D: TRBD1; size: .; V: TRBV27; length: 14; DNA: TGTGCCAGCAGTATTACAGGGGGGGGAGGTGGCTACACCTTC; CDR3: CASSITGGGGGYTF
J: TRBJ1-1; D: TRBD1; size: .; V: TRBV6-2/TRBV6-3; length: 14; DNA: TGTGCCAGCCGCCTAGACAGGGGGCCTAGAGAAGCTTTCTTT; CDR3: CASRLDRGPREAFF
J: TRBJ1-5; D: .; size: .; V: TRBV3-1/TRBV3-2; length: 15; DNA: TGTGCCAGCAGCCAATCTTCAGCGGGCAATCAGCCCCAGCATTTT; CDR3: CASSQSSAGNQPQHF
J: TRBJ2-2; D: .; size: few; V: TRBV7-2; length: 13; DNA: TGTGCCAGCAGCTCCTATAACACCGGGGAGCTGTTTTTT; CDR3: CASSSYNTGELFF
J: TRBJ2-2; D: .; size: .; V: TRBV7-9; length: 15; DNA: TGTGCCAGCAGCTTCCAGGGCCCGAACACCGGGGAGCTGTTTTTT; CDR3: CASSFQGPNTGELFF
J: TRBJ1-2; D: .; size: .; V: TRBV24-1; length: 13; DNA: TGTGCCACCAGTGATTTGGATAGCTATGGCTACACCTTC; CDR3: CATSDLDSYGYTF
J: TRBJ2-1; D: TRBD2; size: once; V: TRBV6-2/TRBV6-3; length: 16; DNA: TGTGCCAGCAGTCTCCCTCTAGCGGGGGGTATCCATGAGCAGTTCTTC; CDR3: CASSLPLAGGIHEQFF
J: TRBJ2-5; D: .; size: .; V: TRBV20-1; length: 12; DNA: TGCAGTGCTAGTTCCGGGGAAGAGACCCAGTACTTC; CDR3: CSASSGEETQYF